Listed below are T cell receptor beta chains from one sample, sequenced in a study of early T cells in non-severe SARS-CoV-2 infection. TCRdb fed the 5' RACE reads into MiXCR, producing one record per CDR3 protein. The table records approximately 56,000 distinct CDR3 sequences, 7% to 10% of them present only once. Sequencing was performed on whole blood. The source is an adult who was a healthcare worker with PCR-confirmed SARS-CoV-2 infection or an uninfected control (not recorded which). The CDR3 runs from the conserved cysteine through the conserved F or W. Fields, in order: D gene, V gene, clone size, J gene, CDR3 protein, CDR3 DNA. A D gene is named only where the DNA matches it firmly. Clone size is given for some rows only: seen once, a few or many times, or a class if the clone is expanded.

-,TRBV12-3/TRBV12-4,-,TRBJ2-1,CASSLHSTYNEQFF,TGTGCCAGCAGTTTACACAGTACCTACAATGAGCAGTTCTTC
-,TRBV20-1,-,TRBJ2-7,CSASRAGLGYEQYF,TGCAGTGCTAGTCGGGCAGGGCTAGGTTACGAGCAGTACTTC
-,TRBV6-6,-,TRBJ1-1,CASKEVGVGTEAFF,TGTGCCAGCAAAGAGGTCGGAGTGGGGACTGAAGCTTTCTTT
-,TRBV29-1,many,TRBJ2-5,CSVGRSGESETQYF,TGCAGCGTCGGTAGATCAGGGGAAAGTGAGACCCAGTACTTC
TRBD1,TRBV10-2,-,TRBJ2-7,CASSTRDSPWEQYF,TGCGCCAGCAGTACCCGGGACAGCCCTTGGGAGCAGTACTTC
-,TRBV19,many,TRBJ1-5,CASSIEDYGYQPQHF,TGTGCCAGTAGTATAGAGGATTATGGATATCAGCCCCAGCATTTT
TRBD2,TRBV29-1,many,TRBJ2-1,CSAGLAGSNEQFF,TGCAGCGCCGGACTAGCGGGATCCAATGAGCAGTTCTTC
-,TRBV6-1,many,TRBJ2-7,CATRTTWPPYEQYF,TGTGCCACCAGGACGACCTGGCCGCCCTACGAGCAGTACTTC
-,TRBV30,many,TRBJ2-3,CAWSVQTSTDTQYF,TGTGCCTGGAGTGTACAGACTAGCACAGATACGCAGTATTTT
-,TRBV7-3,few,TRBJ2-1,CASSQGRNNEQFF,TGTGCCAGCAGCCAGGGACGGAACAATGAGCAGTTCTTC
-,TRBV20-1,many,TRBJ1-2,CSAGGSASIYTF,TGCAGTGCTGGCGGCTCCGCTTCAATCTACACCTTC
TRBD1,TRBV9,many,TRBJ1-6,CASGLGQGRSPLHF,TGTGCCAGCGGACTCGGACAGGGCAGGTCACCCCTCCACTTT
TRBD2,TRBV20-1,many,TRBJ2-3,CSAVASGDSTNF,TGCAGTGCGGTGGCTAGCGGGGATTCCACGAATTTT
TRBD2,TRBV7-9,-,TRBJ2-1,CASSLAGTSGSYNEQFF,TGTGCCAGCAGCTTAGCCGGGACTAGCGGGTCCTACAATGAGCAGTTCTTC
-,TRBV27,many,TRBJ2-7,CASSISPISYEQYF,TGTGCCAGCAGTATTAGCCCTATTTCCTACGAGCAGTACTTC
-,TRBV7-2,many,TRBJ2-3,CASSLQGPDTQYF,TGTGCCAGCAGCTTGCAGGGGCCAGATACGCAGTATTTT
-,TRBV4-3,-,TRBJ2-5,CASSQDRQETQYF,TGCGCCAGCAGCCAAGACAGGCAAGAGACCCAGTACTTC
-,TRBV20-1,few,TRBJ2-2,CSAWDRENTGELFF,TGCAGTGCTTGGGACCGGGAGAACACCGGGGAGCTGTTTTTT
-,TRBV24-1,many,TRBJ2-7,CATSDLYEQYF,TGTGCCACCAGTGATCTATACGAGCAGTACTTC
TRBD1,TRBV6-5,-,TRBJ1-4,CASSRGQGNEKLFF,TGTGCCAGCAGCCGCGGACAGGGGAATGAAAAACTGTTTTTT
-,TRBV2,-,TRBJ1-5,CASSPGSAQHF,TGTGCCAGCAGTCCGGGATCAGCCCAGCATTTT
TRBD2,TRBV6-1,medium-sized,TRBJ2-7,CASSALWRGGSYEQYF,TGTGCCAGCAGTGCTTTATGGCGGGGGGGATCCTACGAGCAGTACTTC
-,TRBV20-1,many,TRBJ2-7,CSARKEGPTYEQYF,TGCAGTGCTAGAAAGGAAGGGCCAACCTACGAGCAGTACTTC
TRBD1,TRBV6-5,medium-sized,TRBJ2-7,CASKATGTGVNEQYF,TGTGCCAGCAAGGCCACCGGGACAGGGGTCAACGAGCAGTACTTC
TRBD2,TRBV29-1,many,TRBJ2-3,CSALSGGAQYF,TGCAGCGCCCTTAGCGGGGGGGCCCAGTATTTT
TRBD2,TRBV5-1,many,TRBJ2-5,CASSLSWGEGEETQYF,TGCGCCAGCAGCCTCTCTTGGGGGGAGGGAGAAGAGACCCAGTACTTC
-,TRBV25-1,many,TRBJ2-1,CASSDRRADPSSYNEQFF,TGTGCCAGCAGTGATAGGCGCGCAGACCCTAGCTCCTACAATGAGCAGTTCTTC
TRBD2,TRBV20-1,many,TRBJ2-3,CSARGLAGEDTQYF,TGCAGTGCTAGAGGCCTAGCGGGAGAGGATACGCAGTATTTT
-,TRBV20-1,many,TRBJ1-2,CSANRGGISYGYTF,TGCAGTGCTAATAGAGGGGGGATAAGCTATGGCTACACCTTC
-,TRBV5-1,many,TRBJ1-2,CASSPGDRNYGYTF,TGCGCCAGCAGCCCTGGCGACAGGAACTATGGCTACACCTTC
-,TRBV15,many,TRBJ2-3,CATSKGGDTDTQYF,TGTGCCACCAGCAAGGGGGGGGACACAGATACGCAGTATTTT
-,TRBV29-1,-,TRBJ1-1,CSADGGLNTEAFF,TGCAGTGCGGATGGGGGGTTGAACACTGAAGCTTTCTTT
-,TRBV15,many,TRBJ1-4,CATSRRPFNEKLFF,TGTGCCACCAGCAGACGACCGTTTAATGAAAAACTGTTTTTT
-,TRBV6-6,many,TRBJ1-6,CASRPTGNSPLHF,TGTGCCAGCAGGCCAACAGGGAACTCACCCCTCCACTTT
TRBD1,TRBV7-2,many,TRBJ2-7,CASSLSRDRVHEQYF,TGTGCCAGCAGCTTATCGCGAGACAGGGTCCACGAGCAGTACTTC
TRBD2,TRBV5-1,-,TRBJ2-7,CASSIPSGRAERNEQYF,TGCGCCAGCAGCATCCCTAGCGGGAGGGCCGAGAGGAACGAGCAGTACTTC
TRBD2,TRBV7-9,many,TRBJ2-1,CASSSSGGGGTYNEQFF,TGTGCCAGCAGCTCCTCCGGGGGGGGAGGCACCTACAATGAGCAGTTCTTC
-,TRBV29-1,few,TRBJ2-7,CSVGTLATGEQYF,TGCAGCGTCGGGACGCTAGCGACAGGCGAGCAGTACTTC
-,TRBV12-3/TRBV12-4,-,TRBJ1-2,CASSLEQTSYGYTF,TGTGCCAGCAGTTTAGAACAGACCAGCTATGGCTACACCTTC
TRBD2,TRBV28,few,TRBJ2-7,CASNEAGGYEQYF,TGTGCCAGCAATGAAGCGGGGGGCTACGAGCAGTACTTC
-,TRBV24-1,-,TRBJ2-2,CATSQTWPNTGELFF,TGTGCCACCAGTCAGACGTGGCCGAACACCGGGGAGCTGTTTTTT
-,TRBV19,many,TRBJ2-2,CASSPLGAAGELFF,TGTGCCAGTAGCCCGTTAGGAGCGGCCGGGGAGCTGTTTTTT
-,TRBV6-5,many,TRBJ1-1,CASSAGQPFLSEAFF,TGTGCCAGCAGCGCTGGACAGCCCTTTTTAAGTGAAGCTTTCTTT
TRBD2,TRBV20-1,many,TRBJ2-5,CSARDLSGGARQETQYF,TGCAGTGCTAGAGATCTAAGCGGGGGGGCCCGGCAAGAGACCCAGTACTTC
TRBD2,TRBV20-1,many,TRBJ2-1,CSARRLAGEQFF,TGCAGTGCTAGACGGCTAGCGGGTGAGCAGTTCTTC
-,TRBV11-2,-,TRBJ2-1,CASGFSYNEQFF,TGTGCCAGCGGGTTCTCCTACAATGAGCAGTTCTTC
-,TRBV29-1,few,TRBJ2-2,CSVVWDTGELFF,TGCAGCGTTGTCTGGGACACCGGGGAGCTGTTTTTT
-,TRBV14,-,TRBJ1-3,CASSQARGSSGNTIYF,TGTGCCAGCAGCCAAGCGAGGGGGTCCTCTGGAAACACCATATATTTT
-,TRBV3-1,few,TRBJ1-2,CASGLGDGYTF,TGTGCCAGCGGGTTGGGGGATGGCTACACCTTC
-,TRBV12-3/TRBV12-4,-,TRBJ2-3,CASRNPVSTQYF,TGTGCCAGCAGAAACCCCGTGTCGACGCAGTATTTT
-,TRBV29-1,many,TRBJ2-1,CSVETYNEQFF,TGCAGCGTTGAAACATACAATGAGCAGTTCTTC
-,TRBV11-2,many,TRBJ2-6,CASSPPLRQSSGGANVLTF,TGTGCCAGCAGCCCCCCTCTTCGGCAGAGCTCGGGCGGGGCCAACGTCCTGACTTTC
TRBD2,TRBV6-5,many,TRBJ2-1,CASRNPNRGGGNEQFF,TGTGCCAGCAGGAACCCGAACCGGGGGGGCGGCAATGAGCAGTTCTTC
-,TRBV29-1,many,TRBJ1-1,CSVLRTNTEAFF,TGCAGCGTTCTACGGACGAACACTGAAGCTTTCTTT
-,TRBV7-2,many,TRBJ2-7,CASSSQGGKDYEQYF,TGTGCCAGCAGCTCCCAGGGGGGGAAGGACTACGAGCAGTACTTC
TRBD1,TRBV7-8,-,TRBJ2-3,CASSVRQGASTDTQYF,TGTGCCAGCAGCGTACGACAGGGGGCTTCCACAGATACGCAGTATTTT
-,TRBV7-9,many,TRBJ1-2,CASSLATFSGYTF,TGTGCCAGCAGCTTAGCGACCTTTAGCGGCTACACCTTC
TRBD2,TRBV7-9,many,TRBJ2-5,CASSLLRGRFQETQYF,TGTGCCAGCAGCTTACTGCGCGGGAGGTTCCAAGAGACCCAGTACTTC
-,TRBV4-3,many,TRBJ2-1,CASSQDGGDGRINEQFF,TGCGCCAGCAGCCAAGATGGTGGGGACGGGCGGATCAATGAGCAGTTCTTC
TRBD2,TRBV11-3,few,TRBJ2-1,CASSPSSGRELFF,TGTGCCAGCAGCCCCTCTAGCGGGAGAGAACTGTTCTTC